This record covers a single T cell receptor (beta chain). This record comes from a study of blood T cell repertoires in COVID-19. Study at large: Material from acute and convalescent COVID-19 was sourced from the United States, Italy and Spain. PBMCs, B-cell-depleted T cells, or T cells provided the cDNA or gDNA that made up the material.

Seattle participants joined during active infection and were tracked over time. Sequenced by immunoSEQ multiplex PCR; TCRdb stores in-frame clones only, minus some. The sample includes 300,000 to 450,000 clones, about 89% of them seen just once. Sequenced sample: peripheral blood. This receptor was obtained from a woman aged 60-70 years with COVID-19, enrolled during active disease.

The CDR3 loop reads CASSLRAGYSNQPQHF. In DNA form, the CDR3 reads TGTGCCAGCAGCTTAAGAGCAGGCTATAGCAATCAGCCCCAGCATTTT. The rearrangement links TRBV7-2 to TRBJ1-5; D is unresolved. V was trimmed by 2 bases and J by 0 bases, leaving 11 bases between them. The germline CDR1 and CDR2 sequences are SGHTA and FQGNSA. The CDR3 runs 16 residues.